This T cell receptor beta chain was documented in a study of T cells in Graves' hyperthyroidism and ophthalmopathy (dated by TCRdb to the late 2010s). In terms of the full investigation: Peripheral blood samples were taken at the time of initial diagnosis, prior to any treatment. Thyroid tissue and blood T-cell repertoires from more than five Graves' hyperthyroidism patients were also compared in the study. To identify distinguishing TCR V-J signatures, a discovery cohort of roughly 100 patients was used, comprising some 45 with Graves' ophthalmopathy and under 60 with stable Graves' hyperthyroidism. Whether ophthalmopathy could be predicted prospectively was tested in an independent validation cohort made up of under 20 hyperthyroidism patients plus 17 patients who later progressed to ophthalmopathy. After sampling, hyperthyroidism patients received methimazole starting at 30 mg daily, and ophthalmopathy patients received high-dose intravenous methylprednisolone. According to the paper, TCR Vbeta CDR3 sequencing was carried out on about 140 peripheral blood samples, which came from 40 to 45 ophthalmopathy, roughly 75 hyperthyroidism and some 17 progressor patients. The roughly 100 discovery patients were randomly divided into training and test sets at a 7:3 ratio. The research as a whole found: Sample size was not statistically predetermined, and blinding of investigators to group allocation was not performed. In validation, progression to ophthalmopathy was predicted by the model with approximately 67% sensitivity and just over 72% specificity, a median of roughly 6 months before onset. Most expanded thyroid clonotypes (frequency above 0.001) were also detected in blood, suggesting blood repertoires may reflect thyroid immune responses. A 13 V-J signature model separated ophthalmopathy from stable hyperthyroidism, with 87.88% sensitivity and roughly 84% specificity in cross-validation and 80%/75% in testing.

Ophthalmopathy patients had moderately to severely active disease, Clinical Activity Score of at least 3, NOSPECS grade of at least 4, and duration under 3 months. Exclusion was applied to patients with uncontrolled infections, other autoimmune diseases, pregnancy or lactation. Diagnoses relied on clinical symptoms, serum thyroxine and TRAb, thyroid ultrasound and orbital computed tomography. PBMCs were isolated from 10 ml of fresh peripheral blood by Ficoll-Paque density gradient centrifugation. Trizol reagent was used to extract total RNA, and RNA quality was then checked on an Agilent 2100 Bioanalyzer. This clonotype was detected many times. It has no known antigen specificity. Qualities for individual bases were not recorded, and no much larger clone is one base off. The TCR beta CDR3 regions were amplified from RNA transcripts. The first round of RT-PCR for the TCR CDR3 was performed with the HTBI primer set and the Qiagen OneStep RT-PCR kit. A second multiplex PCR round built the libraries, followed by size selection and purification. Paired-end sequencing of the libraries was performed with 100 bp reads on an Illumina HiSeq2000. The paper's data handling went like this. SOAPnuke was used to process the raw data, removing reads that contained adapters or uncalled bases, had a mean Phred below 15, or lacked an exact match to the constant primer or identifier. COPE v1.2.5 was used to merge high-quality paired reads, and clonotypes were defined as unique nucleotide sequences. Clonotypes were aligned to IMGT TRBV, TRBD and TRBJ reference segments using MiTCR v1.1. The analysis included only V-J combinations with a frequency above 0.0001, which together covered over 98% of the repertoires. The TCS score was defined as F50 (clonal expansion) divided by E x V (chaos), with BLOSUM62-based TCRdist calculated between CDR3 peptides within each V-J. Welch's t-statistics and random forest reduced 514 V-J features to under 15, which were used in a naive Bayes classifier (R e1071). TCRdb itself trimmed the public reads at Q25 with fastp, ran MiXCR and retained productive beta chains. Rows merge per CDR3 protein into single entries with the most common DNA and genes. V and J calls and clone size were set by TCRdb, not the authors. The sample table contains hundreds of thousands of distinct CDR3 sequences; only one count was recorded for under 20% of them. The ten largest clones represent about 16% of the sample.

From cysteine to phenylalanine, the CDR3 is 11 amino acids long. CDR3 DNA is the only sequence kept; it has 33 bases, read in frame from the first base. Relative to germline, V is 7 bases shorter and J is 1 base shorter, with 4 bases between their ends. CDR1 and CDR2 are drawn from the germline V gene: SNHLY, FYNNEI. The receptor's source is a woman between 18 and 29 years old with Graves' ophthalmopathy. The sequence is built from TRBV2 and TRBJ1-1, with the D segment identity uncertain. Sequenced: blood. The nucleotide sequence is given as TGTGCCAGCAAGGCGAACACTGAAGCTTTCTTT. Translated, this gives CASKANTEAFF. The full variable domain, completed from the reference TRBV2 and TRBJ1-1 proteins outside the CDR3, reads EPEVTQTPSHQVTQMGQEVILRCVPISNHLYFYWYRQILGQKVEFLVSFYNNEISEKSEIFDDQFSVERPDGSNFTLKIRSTKLEDSAMYFCASKANTEAFFGQGTRLTVV.